The rows below give T cell receptor beta chains drawn from one sample of a study of CD4 T cells in relation to SARS-CoV-2 and coronaviruses. Sequencing was performed with immunoSEQ multiplex PCR; in TCRdb, only in-frame clones are kept and a portion is missing. The sample yields just under 20,000 clones, around 75% seen once. These receptors' antigens are unknown. Sequenced input: CD4+ T cells from PBMCs, cultured in vitro. The receptor source for this set is a human donor in good health. CDR3s leave out the opening cysteine and the closing phenylalanine or tryptophan. Each record gives: V gene, CDR3 protein.

V: TRBV19
CDR3: ASSIGKSRKKLF

V: TRBV5-6
CDR3: ASSRTSGVGDTQY

V: TRBV19
CDR3: ASTALSGTDTQY

V: TRBV5-1
CDR3: ASSLDRGINTDTQY

V: TRBV20-1
CDR3: SASSGRANEKLF

V: TRBV6-2/TRBV6-3
CDR3: ASSYRTDTQY

V: TRBV30
CDR3: AWSVGGRAF

V: TRBV18
CDR3: ASLAASGETYEQY

V: TRBV29-1
CDR3: SFQQGAGVYNEQF

V: TRBV11-2
CDR3: ASSLVEVSTGAELF

V: TRBV5-5
CDR3: ASSLMGGGDFRELF

V: TRBV7-2
CDR3: ASSLGWSRGGPETQY

V: TRBV7-8
CDR3: ASSPLRADTQY

V: TRBV5-3
CDR3: ARSVDRGNQPQH

V: TRBV7-2
CDR3: ASSIDSGHTLEPQH